This is a list of T cell receptor beta chains from one sample in a study of cytotoxic CD8 clonotypes in ibrutinib-treated CLL. Assay: immunoSEQ multiplex PCR; the TCRdb copy retains only in-frame clones and omits some. Of approximately 190,000 clones listed, approximately 79% are singletons. This specimen consisted of PBMCs, obtained after 12 months of ibrutinib treatment. All receptors derive from a human donor with chronic lymphocytic leukemia. CDR3s include the opening cysteine and the closing phenylalanine or tryptophan. D genes are given only for firm matches.

v_gene: TRBV5-1; j_gene: TRBJ2-1; d_gene: .; len: 15; CDR3aa: CASSSDSPSYNEQFF
v_gene: TRBV9; j_gene: TRBJ2-1; d_gene: TRBD2; len: 16; CDR3aa: CASSPLPGGPENEQFF
v_gene: TRBV7-9; j_gene: TRBJ2-3; d_gene: .; len: 16; CDR3aa: CASSLLGGSVADTQYF
v_gene: TRBV6-6; j_gene: TRBJ1-2; d_gene: TRBD1; len: 13; CDR3aa: CASKQGTNYGYTF
v_gene: TRBV6-6; j_gene: TRBJ1-3; d_gene: TRBD1; len: 15; CDR3aa: CASSTYRGAGNTIYF
v_gene: TRBV20-1; j_gene: TRBJ2-1; d_gene: .; len: 11; CDR3aa: CSASVFKEQFF
v_gene: TRBV11-2; j_gene: TRBJ2-5; d_gene: TRBD1; len: 16; CDR3aa: CASSPLTGTELRTQYF
v_gene: TRBV9; j_gene: TRBJ1-6; d_gene: .; len: 14; CDR3aa: CASSVERYNSPLHF
v_gene: TRBV30; j_gene: TRBJ2-7; d_gene: .; len: 16; CDR3aa: CAWSGGRAGETYEQYF
v_gene: TRBV6-5; j_gene: TRBJ1-1; d_gene: .; len: 14; CDR3aa: CASSYSNGDSEAFF
v_gene: TRBV6-6; j_gene: TRBJ1-2; d_gene: TRBD1; len: 14; CDR3aa: CATLRGQGSDGYTF
v_gene: TRBV7-2; j_gene: TRBJ2-7; d_gene: .; len: 13; CDR3aa: CASSLAGTYEQYF
v_gene: TRBV2; j_gene: TRBJ1-2; d_gene: .; len: 16; CDR3aa: CASLPGPGLENYGYTF
v_gene: TRBV5-6; j_gene: TRBJ2-2; d_gene: .; len: 19; CDR3aa: CASSPRHGRYLGDTGELFF
v_gene: TRBV6-1; j_gene: TRBJ2-7; d_gene: .; len: 13; CDR3aa: CASSEGGQYEQYF
v_gene: TRBV5-6; j_gene: TRBJ1-1; d_gene: .; len: 14; CDR3aa: CASSAGGRVIEAFF
v_gene: TRBV6-6; j_gene: TRBJ1-5; d_gene: .; len: 14; CDR3aa: CASRARSTNQPQHF